The 18 T cell receptor beta chains below were found in one sample sequenced in a study of shared clonotypes between healthy human individuals. Clones were read by immunoSEQ multiplex PCR, and TCRdb kept only the in-frame ones, dropping some. This sample carries roughly 1,100,000 clones, around 75% of them seen once, and the ten largest clones take about 1.5%. Sequences were obtained from memory CD4+ T cells sorted from blood. Subset denoted: CD45RA-negative fraction. These receptors were obtained from a man in his late teens or twenties in good health.

The CDR3 loop reads CASSHPTGWNSPLHF. The CDR3 DNA reads TGTGCCAGCAGCCACCCGACAGGGTGGAATTCACCCCTCCACTTT. The gene calls are TRBV6-6 and TRBJ1-6; 7 bases fit TRBD1. Losses at the gene ends were 6 bases for V and 7 bases for J; bases not matched to a gene: 9. Germline V gene lookup returns CDR1 MNHNY and CDR2 SVGAGI (reference sequence). The CDR3 spans 15 residues.

The chain links TRBV4-3 to TRBJ1-2; unclear D gene. Germline V gives CDR1 LGHNA, CDR2 YSLEER. This CDR3 spans 17 amino acids. V was shortened by 1 base and J by 6 bases, with 21 bases between the two germline ends. The CDR3 DNA reads TGCGCCAGCAGCCAAGGTTCGAGTGGCGCGGGGTCTAATGGCTACACCTTC. It yields the protein CASSQGSSGAGSNGYTF.

The chain combines TRBV7-9 with TRBJ2-2, with D possibly being TRBD1 (6 bases). The CDR3 is made up of 15 amino acids. CDR1 and CDR2 from the germline V gene are SEHNR and FQNEAQ (reference sequence). V lost 5 bases and J lost 9, with 19 bases in between. CDR3 in DNA: TGTGCCAGCAGCCCAGTGGGACAAAAAACCCGGGAGCTGTTTTTT. This sequence encodes CASSPVGQKTRELFF.

The chain employs TRBV27 and TRBJ2-5; the D gene is possibly TRBD1 (5 bases). The length of the CDR3 is 14 residues. V gave up 6 bases and J gave up 3 bases, with 14 bases separating them. Germline CDR1 is MNHEY and CDR2 is SMNVEV (reference sequence). The CDR3 bases are TGTGCCAGCAGGGCTCACAGGTTCGAAGAGACCCAGTACTTC. This translates into CASRAHRFEETQYF.

The V and J genes are TRBV4-1 and TRBJ2-3, with TRBD2 matching 16 bases. Looked up from germline, CDR1 is MGHRA and CDR2 is YSYEKL. The trim removed 8 bases at V and 4 bases at J, leaving 12 bases unmatched. This CDR3 region has 18 residues. The CDR3 coding sequence is TGCGCCAGCGGTGGCGGGACTAGCGGGAGGGCCCTCGCAGATACGCAGTATTTT. It codes for CASGGGTSGRALADTQYF.

The rearrangement links TRBV5-1 to TRBJ1-3; D gene ambiguous. V gave up 4 bases and J gave up 2 bases, with 16 bases separating them. This CDR3 comprises 16 residues. The germline gives CDR1 SGHRS, CDR2 YFSETQ. The CDR3 protein is CASSPAGWGAGNTIYF. DNA of the CDR3: TGCGCCAGCAGCCCGGCGGGATGGGGAGCTGGAAACACCATATATTTT. Together with reference TRBV5-1 and TRBJ1-3, the CDR3 gives the full variable domain: KAGVTQTPRYLIKTRGQQVTLSCSPISGHRSVSWYQQTPGQGLQFLFEYFSETQRNKGNFPGRFSGRQFSNSRSEMNVSTLELGDSALYLCASSPAGWGAGNTIYFGEGSWLTVV.

V is TRBV19 and J is TRBJ2-2, with a weak D call TRBD1 (6 bases). Looked up from germline, CDR1 is LNHDA and CDR2 is SQIVND (reference sequence). The V end lost 6 bases, the J end lost 4 bases, and 12 bases lay between the germline ends. The CDR3 contains 14 residues. In DNA form, the CDR3 reads TGTGCCAGTAGCGAAACAGGGCGCACCGGGGAGCTGTTTTTT. Its translation: CASSETGRTGELFF.

This rearrangement joins TRBV10-2 to TRBJ1-6; D unclear. Trimming cost V 2 bases and J 7 bases, with 15 bases left between them. This CDR3 comprises 16 residues. From germline, CDR1 is WSHSY and CDR2 SAAADI. The CDR3: CASSEPTVSGNSPLHF. In DNA form, the CDR3 reads TGCGCCAGCAGTGAGCCCACCGTTTCCGGGAATTCACCCCTCCACTTT.

This chain joins TRBV10-3 and TRBJ1-4, with unresolved D. The germline V gene has CDR1 ENHRY and CDR2 SYGVKD. The CDR3 contains 15 residues. V lost 0 bases, J lost 0 bases, and 5 bases lay in between. This CDR3 reads CAISESVSTNEKLFF. The DNA for the CDR3 is TGTGCCATCAGTGAGTCGGTGTCAACTAATGAAAAACTGTTTTTT.

The chain links TRBV6-1 to TRBJ2-6, with D hard to call. V lost 5 bases, J lost 1 base, and 6 bases lay in between. The CDR3 spans 14 residues. Looked up from germline, CDR1 is MNHNS and CDR2 is SASEGT. The CDR3 DNA reads TGTGCCAGCAGTCAGGAATCTGGGGCCAACGTCCTGACTTTC. Its protein is CASSQESGANVLTF.

The CDR3, as DNA: TGTGCCAGCAGTGAAGCTACCCCGAGGGCTGAAGCTTTCTTT. Translated: CASSEATPRAEAFF. The chain joins TRBV6-1 to TRBJ1-1; D not resolved. The V end was cut by 0 bases, the J end by 6 bases, with 11 bases between. The CDR3 runs 14 residues. Looked up from germline, CDR1 is MNHNS and CDR2 is SASEGT.

The chain couples TRBV2 to TRBJ2-5; D is ambiguous. The CDR3 is made up of 15 amino acids. Germline V gene lookup returns CDR1 SNHLY and CDR2 FYNNEI. V was pared by 0 bases and J by 7 bases, with 15 bases between. The CDR3 loop reads CASSEAPAKSGTQYF. CDR3 nucleotides: TGTGCCAGCAGTGAAGCGCCAGCCAAGAGTGGGACCCAGTACTTC.

This chain connects TRBV27 to TRBJ2-1, with 14 positions matching TRBD2. The CDR3 runs 16 residues. Unmatched junction bases numbered 1, after V lost 0 bases and J lost 6 bases. The germline gives CDR1 MNHEY, CDR2 SMNVEV (reference sequence). The CDR3 sequence is CASSLSGTSGGNEQFF. The DNA for the CDR3 is TGTGCCAGCAGTTTATCTGGGACTAGCGGGGGCAATGAGCAGTTCTTC.

The chain joins TRBV30 to TRBJ1-1; a possible D gene is TRBD1 (6 bases). The V end lost 3 bases, the J end lost 2 bases, and 10 bases lay between the germline ends. CDR1 is GTSNPN, CDR2 SVGIG, per germline (reference sequence). This CDR3 is built from 13 residues. The CDR3 coding sequence is TGTGCCTGGAGAGCCGGGGGCAACACTGAAGCTTTCTTT. Residues: CAWRAGGNTEAFF.

The CDR3 protein is CASNNPGRNEKLFF. In nucleotides, the CDR3 is TGTGCCAGCAATAACCCGGGACGGAATGAAAAACTGTTTTTT. This sequence joins TRBV28 and TRBJ1-4, with D possibly being TRBD1 (5 bases). Germline CDR1 reads MDHEN; CDR2 reads SYDVKM. V was cut by 7 bases and J by 5 bases, with 14 bases left in between. The length of the CDR3 is 14 residues.

The rearrangement joins TRBV5-1 to TRBJ2-5, with 9 bases matching TRBD1. The germline gives CDR1 SGHRS, CDR2 YFSETQ. The CDR3 runs 13 residues. With V trimmed by 4 bases and J by 7 bases, 5 bases remained unmatched. CDR3 bases: TGCGCCAGCAGCCCTCCGGGACAGGGGACCCAGTACTTC. Protein: CASSPPGQGTQYF.

The chain has TRBV29-1 and TRBJ1-1; unclear D gene. Per the germline V gene, CDR1 is SQVTM and CDR2 is ANQGSEA. This CDR3 is 15 amino acids long. V lost 1 base to trimming and J lost 0 bases, with 12 bases between them. CDR3: CSVEGRQTMNTEAFF. CDR3 coding DNA: TGCAGCGTTGAAGGGAGGCAGACCATGAACACTGAAGCTTTCTTT.

V usage is TRBV25-1 and J usage is TRBJ1-4, with D unresolved. V gave up 6 bases and J gave up 8 bases, with 25 bases separating them. CDR3 length: 17 amino acids. Germline V lookup: CDR1 MGHDK, CDR2 SYGVNS. CDR3 sequence reads: CASSLRRAAPMEEKLFF. The CDR3 DNA sequence: TGTGCCAGCAGCCTCCGCCGGGCCGCACCCATGGAGGAAAAACTGTTTTTT.